The subject of this entry is one T cell receptor (beta chain). The antigen is undetermined. At one of its ends the junction is not consistent with the germline gene, which may arise from a read error. These data are taken from a study of post-analysis software for immune sequencing data. Study results and limitations: With TRBV5-6, TRBV5-1 and TRBV20-1 included, about five TRBV segments were more frequent in patients than in controls. Relative to controls, patients with multiple sclerosis showed significantly lower normalized Chao1 diversity.

Each TCR beta cDNA library carried unique molecular identifiers. Via MiXCR, TCRdb re-called the PCR reads, giving one row per CDR3 protein. In the table there are 800,000 to 950,000 distinct CDR3 sequences, approximately 57% of which are singletons. The germline V gene encodes CDR1 SGHRS and CDR2 YFSETQ. This CDR3 spans 17 amino acids. This TCR came from a girl aged 10-17 years with multiple sclerosis. This chain joins TRBV5-1 and TRBJ2-7; 12 bases align to TRBD2. Sequenced: blood. For the CDR3, the DNA is TGCGCCAGTAGCTGGGAGGAACTAGCGGGAGGTTCCTACGAGCAGTACTTC. Protein: CASSWEELAGGSYEQYF.